This T cell receptor (beta chain) came from a study of human thymus T cells (TCRdb year 2020). General notes on the study: The study characterized TCR alpha and beta repertoires from eight infant thymus samples and a few related peripheral blood samples. The cohort included over five male and a couple of female infants, with donor ages spanning 7 to 244 days.

The thymus tissue came from surgical resects taken out during corrective cardiac surgery. In Finland, the donors were immunologically healthy infants who were having open corrective cardiac surgery for congenital heart defects. Thymocytes were released mechanically from tissue and stored at -70 °C as pellets of about 9.5-32 million cells. A QIAsymphony instrument was used to extract genomic DNA from the frozen cell pellets. Trimming takes 4 bases off V and 9 bases off J; junction bases not matched to a gene: 4. The CDR1 and CDR2 encoded by the germline V gene are MGHRA and YSYEKL. Spanning cysteine to phenylalanine, the CDR3 consists of 14 amino acids. This entry keeps only the CDR3 DNA: 42 bases, framed from base 1. The immunoSEQ multiplex PCR assay was used to amplify the TCRB and TCRAD loci from a standardized amount of quality-controlled genomic DNA. Amplicons spanned the V(D)J region at a length sufficient to cover the CDR3 and identify V and J genes. Amplicon sequencing was performed on an Illumina platform through the commercial immunoSEQ service. In the paper's pipeline: Primer bias and sequencing errors were corrected using previously described methods, and TCRAD and TCRB definitions followed the IMGT database. immunoSEQ Analyzer 3.0 and VDJTools were used for repertoire analysis, which covered basic statistics, V/J segment usage, diversity estimates, rarefaction and pairwise overlap. Diversity was estimated with Chao1, ChaoE, Efron-Thisted, Shannon and inverse Simpson indices, and also on datasets down-sampled to the smallest sample. Repertoire overlap was assessed by strict matching of CDR3 nucleotide sequence, V gene and J gene, and clustering was done by Jaccard-based multidimensional scaling. TCRdb provides this immuneACCESS table in a form limited to in-frame rearrangements. Some clones are lacking; in checked studies, under half of them reflect an unresolved V gene, and why the rest are absent is not known. The V and J calls and clone size come from that table; D and trimming were worked out from the DNA. In all, the sample holds approximately 70,000 clones, and 90% to 95% of those were seen once. The ten largest clones take up 0.03% to 0.035% of the sample.

Points the paper makes about the study in general: Thymus samples yielded on average approximately 800,000 unique TCRB clonotypes, compared with around 84,000 from blood samples. Both the thymic and the peripheral blood repertoires appeared to show biased V and J gene segment usage. The related research reported highly overlapping thymic TCR repertoires among unrelated individuals.

In the case of this clone: Its target antigen remains unknown. Base qualities were left out, and no much larger clone turns up one base away.

The receptor chain draws on TRBV4-1 and TRBJ2-3; 13 junctional bases match TRBD2. Source material: thymus tissue. This TCR derives from a girl under three years old with a congenital heart defect but otherwise immunologically healthy. The DNA sequence reads TGCGCCAGCAGCCTGGGGACTAGCGGGAAAACGCAGTATTTT. This yields the protein CASSLGTSGKTQYF.